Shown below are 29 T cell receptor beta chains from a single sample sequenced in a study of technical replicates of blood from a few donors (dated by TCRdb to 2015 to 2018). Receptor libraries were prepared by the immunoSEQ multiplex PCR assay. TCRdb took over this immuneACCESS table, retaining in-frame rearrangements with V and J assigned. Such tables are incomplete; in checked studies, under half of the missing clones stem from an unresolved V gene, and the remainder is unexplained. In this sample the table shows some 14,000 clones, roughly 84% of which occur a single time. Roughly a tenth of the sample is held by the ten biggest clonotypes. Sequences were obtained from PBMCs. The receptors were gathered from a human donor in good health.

CDR3 region: CASSYLGGRTDTQYF. The CDR3 DNA is TGTGCCAGCAGCTACCTAGGAGGCAGAACAGATACGCAGTATTTT. The genes are TRBV5-4 and TRBJ2-3; TRBD2 might be the D (5 bases). The germline V and J ends were trimmed by 3 bases and 3 bases, with 14 bases remaining between them. Germline values: CDR1 SGHNT, CDR2 YYREEE (reference sequence). The CDR3 covers 15 residues.

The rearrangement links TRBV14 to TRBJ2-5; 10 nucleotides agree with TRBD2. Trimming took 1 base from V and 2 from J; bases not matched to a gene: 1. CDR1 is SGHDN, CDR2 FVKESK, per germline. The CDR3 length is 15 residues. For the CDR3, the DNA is TGTGCCAGCAGCCAAGCTAGCGGGGGACAAGAGACCCAGTACTTC. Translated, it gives CASSQASGGQETQYF. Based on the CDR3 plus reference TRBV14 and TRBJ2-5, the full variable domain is EAGVTQFPSHSVIEKGQTVTLRCDPISGHDNLYWYRRVMGKEIKFLLHFVKESKQDESGMPNNRFLAERTGGTYSTLKVQPAELEDSGVYFCASSQASGGQETQYFGPGTRLLVL.

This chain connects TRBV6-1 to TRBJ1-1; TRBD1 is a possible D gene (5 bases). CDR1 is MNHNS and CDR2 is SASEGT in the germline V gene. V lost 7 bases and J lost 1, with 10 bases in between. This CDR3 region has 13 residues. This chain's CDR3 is CASILTGNTEAFF. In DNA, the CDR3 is TGTGCCAGCATCCTAACAGGGAACACTGAAGCTTTCTTT.

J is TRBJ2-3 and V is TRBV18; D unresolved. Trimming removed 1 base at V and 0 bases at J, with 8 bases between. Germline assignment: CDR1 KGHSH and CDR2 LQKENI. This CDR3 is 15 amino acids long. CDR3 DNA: TGTGCCAGCTCACCACGGGCCGTTAGCACAGATACGCAGTATTTT. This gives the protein CASSPRAVSTDTQYF.

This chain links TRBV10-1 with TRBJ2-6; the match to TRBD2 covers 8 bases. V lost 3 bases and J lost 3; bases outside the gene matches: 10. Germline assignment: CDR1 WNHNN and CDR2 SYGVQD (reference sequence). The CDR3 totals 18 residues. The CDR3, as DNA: TGCGCCAGCAGTGATGCCGGGACTAGTGTTGGTGGGGCCAACGTCCTGACTTTC. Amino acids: CASSDAGTSVGGANVLTF.

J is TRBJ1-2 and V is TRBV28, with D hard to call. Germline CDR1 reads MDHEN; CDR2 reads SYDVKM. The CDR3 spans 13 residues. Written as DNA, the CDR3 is TGTGGCACCCAAAGCTCGACTAACTATGGCTACACCTTC. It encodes CGTQSSTNYGYTF.

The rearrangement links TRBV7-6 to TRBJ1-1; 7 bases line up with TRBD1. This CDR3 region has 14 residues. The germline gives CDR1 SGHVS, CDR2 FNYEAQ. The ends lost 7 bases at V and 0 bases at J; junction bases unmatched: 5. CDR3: CASILTGMNTEAFF. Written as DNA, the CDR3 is TGTGCCAGCATCCTGACAGGGATGAACACTGAAGCTTTCTTT.

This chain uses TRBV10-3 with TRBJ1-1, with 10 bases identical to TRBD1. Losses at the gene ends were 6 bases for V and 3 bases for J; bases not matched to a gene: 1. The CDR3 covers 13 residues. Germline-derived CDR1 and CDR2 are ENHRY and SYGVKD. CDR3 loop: CAISGQGDTEAFF. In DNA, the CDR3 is TGTGCCATCAGCGGACAGGGGGACACTGAAGCTTTCTTT.

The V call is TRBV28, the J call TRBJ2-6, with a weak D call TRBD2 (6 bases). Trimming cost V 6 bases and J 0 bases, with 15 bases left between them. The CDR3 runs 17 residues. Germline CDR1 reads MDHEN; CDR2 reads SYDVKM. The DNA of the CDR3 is TGTGCCAGCAGGGAAGCGGGCCTCCTCTCTGGGGCCAACGTCCTGACTTTC. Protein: CASREAGLLSGANVLTF.

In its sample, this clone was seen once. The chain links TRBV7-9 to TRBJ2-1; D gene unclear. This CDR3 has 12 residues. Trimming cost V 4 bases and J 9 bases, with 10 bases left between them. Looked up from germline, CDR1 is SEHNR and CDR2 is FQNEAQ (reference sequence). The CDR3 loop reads CASSSRHGEQFF. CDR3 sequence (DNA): TGTGCCAGCAGCTCCAGACACGGTGAGCAGTTCTTC.

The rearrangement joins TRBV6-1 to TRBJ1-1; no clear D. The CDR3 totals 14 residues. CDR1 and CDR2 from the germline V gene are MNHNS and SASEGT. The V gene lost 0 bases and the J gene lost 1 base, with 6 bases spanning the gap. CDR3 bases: TGTGCCAGCAGTGAAGCGAGGCAGAACACTGAAGCTTTCTTT. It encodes CASSEARQNTEAFF.

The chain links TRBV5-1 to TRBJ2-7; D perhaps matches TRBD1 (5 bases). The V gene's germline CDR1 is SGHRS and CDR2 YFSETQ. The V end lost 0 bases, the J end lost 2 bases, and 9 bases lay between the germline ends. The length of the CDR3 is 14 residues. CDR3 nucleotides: TGCGCCAGCAGCTTGGCAGACAGAACCTACGAGCAGTACTTC. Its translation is CASSLADRTYEQYF.

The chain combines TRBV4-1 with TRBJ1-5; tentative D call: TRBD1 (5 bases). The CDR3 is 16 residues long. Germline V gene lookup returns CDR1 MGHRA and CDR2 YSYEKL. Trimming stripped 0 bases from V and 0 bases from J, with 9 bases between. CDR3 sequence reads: CASSQEARVSNQPQHF. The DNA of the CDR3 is TGCGCCAGCAGCCAAGAGGCCAGGGTTAGCAATCAGCCCCAGCATTTT.

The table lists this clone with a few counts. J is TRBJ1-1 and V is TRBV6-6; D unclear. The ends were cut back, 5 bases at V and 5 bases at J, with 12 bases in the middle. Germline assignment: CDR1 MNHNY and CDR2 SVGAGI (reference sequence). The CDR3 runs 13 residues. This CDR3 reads CASSPQAGTEAFF. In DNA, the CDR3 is TGTGCCAGCAGTCCCCAGGCAGGTACTGAAGCTTTCTTT.

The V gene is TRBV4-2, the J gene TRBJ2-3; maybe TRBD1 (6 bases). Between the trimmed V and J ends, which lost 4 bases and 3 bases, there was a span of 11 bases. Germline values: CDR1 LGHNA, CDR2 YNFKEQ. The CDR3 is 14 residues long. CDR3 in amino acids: CASSPKQGTDTQYF. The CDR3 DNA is TGTGCCAGCAGCCCTAAGCAGGGGACAGATACGCAGTATTTT.

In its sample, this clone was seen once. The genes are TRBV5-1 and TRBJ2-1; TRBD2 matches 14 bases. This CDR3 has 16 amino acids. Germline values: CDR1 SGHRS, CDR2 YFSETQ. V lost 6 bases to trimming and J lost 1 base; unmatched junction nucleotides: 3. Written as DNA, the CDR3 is TGCGCCAGCACCGGGACTAGCGGGAGATCCTACAATGAGCAGTTCTTC. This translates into CASTGTSGRSYNEQFF.

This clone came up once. CDR3 coding DNA: TGTGCCAGCGGGAGGGAGGCTACCGGAAACACCATATATTTT. Translation gives CASGREATGNTIYF. V is TRBV7-9 and J is TRBJ1-3; D remains unclear. In germline, CDR1 is SEHNR, CDR2 FQNEAQ (reference sequence). Between the trimmed V and J ends, which lost 8 bases and 4 bases, there was a span of 15 bases. The CDR3 has 14 residues. Full variable domain (rest looked up from reference TRBV7-9 and TRBJ1-3): DTGVSQNPRHKITKRGQNVTFRCDPISEHNRLYWYRQTLGQGPEFLTYFQNEAQLEKSRLLSDRFSAERPKGSFSTLEIQRTEQGDSAMYLCASGREATGNTIYFGEGSWLTVV.

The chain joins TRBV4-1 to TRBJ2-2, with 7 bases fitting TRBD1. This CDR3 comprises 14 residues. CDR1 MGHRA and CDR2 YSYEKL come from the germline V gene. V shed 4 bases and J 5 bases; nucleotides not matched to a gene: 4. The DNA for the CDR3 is TGCGCCAGCAGCCCGGACAGGACAACCGGGGAGCTGTTTTTT. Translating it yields CASSPDRTTGELFF.

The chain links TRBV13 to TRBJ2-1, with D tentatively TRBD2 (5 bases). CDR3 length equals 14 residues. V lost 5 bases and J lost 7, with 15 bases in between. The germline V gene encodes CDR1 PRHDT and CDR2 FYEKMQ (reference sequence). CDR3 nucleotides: TGTGCCAGCAGCCCACTCAGGACTCAAAATGAGCAGTTCTTC. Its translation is CASSPLRTQNEQFF.

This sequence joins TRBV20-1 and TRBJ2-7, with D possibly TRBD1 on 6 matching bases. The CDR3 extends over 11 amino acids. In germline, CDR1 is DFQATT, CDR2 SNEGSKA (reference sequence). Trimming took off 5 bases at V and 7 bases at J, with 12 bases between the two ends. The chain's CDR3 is CSAVNQGEQYF. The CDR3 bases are TGCAGTGCTGTCAACCAGGGGGAGCAGTACTTC.

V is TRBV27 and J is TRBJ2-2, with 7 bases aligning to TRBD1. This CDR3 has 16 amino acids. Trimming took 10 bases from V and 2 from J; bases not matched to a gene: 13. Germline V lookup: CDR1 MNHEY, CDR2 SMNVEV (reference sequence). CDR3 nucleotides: TGTGCCACCGGGGTGGGGACAGTCGTTAACACCGGGGAGCTGTTTTTT. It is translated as CATGVGTVVNTGELFF.

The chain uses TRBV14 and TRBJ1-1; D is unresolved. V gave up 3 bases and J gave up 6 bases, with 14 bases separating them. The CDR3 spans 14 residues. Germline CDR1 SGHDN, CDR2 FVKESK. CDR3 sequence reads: CASSQVAGTAEAFF. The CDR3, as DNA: TGTGCCAGCAGCCAGGTGGCAGGAACGGCTGAAGCTTTCTTT.

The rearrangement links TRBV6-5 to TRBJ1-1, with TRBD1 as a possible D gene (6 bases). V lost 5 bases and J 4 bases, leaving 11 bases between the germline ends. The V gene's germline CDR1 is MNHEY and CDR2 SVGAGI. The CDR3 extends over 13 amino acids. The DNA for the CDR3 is TGTGCCAGCAGTGTTGTAGGGGGCACTGAAGCTTTCTTT. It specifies CASSVVGGTEAFF.

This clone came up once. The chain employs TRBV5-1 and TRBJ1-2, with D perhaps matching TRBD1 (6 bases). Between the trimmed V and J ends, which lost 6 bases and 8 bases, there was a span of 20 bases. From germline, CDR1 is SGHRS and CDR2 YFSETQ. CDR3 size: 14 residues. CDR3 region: CASTYLRGEGGYTF. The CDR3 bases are TGCGCCAGCACCTACCTCAGGGGAGAGGGAGGCTACACCTTC.

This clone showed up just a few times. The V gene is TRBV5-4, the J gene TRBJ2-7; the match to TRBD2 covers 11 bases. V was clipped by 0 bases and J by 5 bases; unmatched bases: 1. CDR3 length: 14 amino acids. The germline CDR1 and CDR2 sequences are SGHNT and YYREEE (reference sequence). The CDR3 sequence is CASSLELAGDEQYF. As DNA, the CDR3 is TGTGCCAGCAGCTTGGAACTAGCGGGAGACGAGCAGTACTTC.

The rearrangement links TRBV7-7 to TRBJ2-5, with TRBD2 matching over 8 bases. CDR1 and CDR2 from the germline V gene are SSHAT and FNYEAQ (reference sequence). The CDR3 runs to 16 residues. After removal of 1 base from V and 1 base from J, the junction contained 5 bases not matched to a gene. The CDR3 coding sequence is TGTGCCAGCAGCTTAGGCGCGGGGGGCTTCCAAGAGACCCAGTACTTC. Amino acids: CASSLGAGGFQETQYF.

The CDR3 nucleotides read TGCGCCAGCAGTGTGGGTGACAGCCCTAGGGGCACTGAAGCTTTCTTT. This encodes CASSVGDSPRGTEAFF. The V gene is TRBV10-1, the J gene TRBJ1-1; a possible D gene is TRBD1 (5 bases). Trimming took off 4 bases at V and 4 bases at J, with 19 bases between the two ends. The germline gives CDR1 WNHNN, CDR2 SYGVQD (reference sequence). CDR3 length: 16 residues.

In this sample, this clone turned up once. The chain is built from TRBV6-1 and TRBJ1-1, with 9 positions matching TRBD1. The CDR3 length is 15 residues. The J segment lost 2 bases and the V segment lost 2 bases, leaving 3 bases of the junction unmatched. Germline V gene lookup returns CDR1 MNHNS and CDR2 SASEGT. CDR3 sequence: CASSESTGGNTEAFF. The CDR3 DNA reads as TGTGCCAGCAGTGAATCCACAGGGGGCAACACTGAAGCTTTCTTT.

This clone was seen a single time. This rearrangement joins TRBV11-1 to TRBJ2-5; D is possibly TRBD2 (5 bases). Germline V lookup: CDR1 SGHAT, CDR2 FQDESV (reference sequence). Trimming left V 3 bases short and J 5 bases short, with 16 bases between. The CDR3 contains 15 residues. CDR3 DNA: TGTGCCAGCAGCTTGGTCCACGGGTCGGGGGAGACCCAGTACTTC. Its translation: CASSLVHGSGETQYF.